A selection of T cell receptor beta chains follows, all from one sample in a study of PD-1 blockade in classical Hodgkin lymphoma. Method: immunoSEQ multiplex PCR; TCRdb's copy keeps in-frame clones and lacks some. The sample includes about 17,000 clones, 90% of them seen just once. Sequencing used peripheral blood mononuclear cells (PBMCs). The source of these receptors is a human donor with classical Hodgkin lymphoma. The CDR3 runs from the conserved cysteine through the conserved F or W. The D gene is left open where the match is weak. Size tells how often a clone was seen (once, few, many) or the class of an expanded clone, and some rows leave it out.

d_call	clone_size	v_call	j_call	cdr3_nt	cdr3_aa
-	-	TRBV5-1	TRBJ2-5	TGCGCCAGCAGCTTGACCCCCTTAGGGATTGGCGAGACCCAGTACTTC	CASSLTPLGIGETQYF
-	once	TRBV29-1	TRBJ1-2	TGCAGCGTTGAGAACATTCCCAGATATGGCTACACCTTC	CSVENIPRYGYTF
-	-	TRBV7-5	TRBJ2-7	TGTGTCAGAAGCTGTCCTATTGGGGGGGCGGGACCGTACGAGCAGTACTTC	CVRSCPIGGAGPYEQYF
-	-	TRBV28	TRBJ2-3	TGTGCCAGCAGTTTCTCTAGCGGCACAGATACGCAGTATTTT	CASSFSSGTDTQYF
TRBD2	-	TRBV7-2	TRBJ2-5	TGTGCCAGCAGCTTAGTGCGGGGGGCTGGCGGGGAGACCCAGTACTTC	CASSLVRGAGGETQYF
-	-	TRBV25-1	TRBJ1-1	TGTGCCAGCCAAGGGGTGGCGAACACTGAAGCTTTCTTT	CASQGVANTEAFF
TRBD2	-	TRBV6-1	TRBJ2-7	TGTGCCGGCAGTGACATAGCGGGCGGCCCGGGTGAGCAGTACTTC	CAGSDIAGGPGEQYF
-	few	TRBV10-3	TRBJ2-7	TGTGCCATCAGTGAAGGGAGAGGGCCCCTCTACGAGCAGTACTTC	CAISEGRGPLYEQYF
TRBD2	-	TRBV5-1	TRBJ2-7	TGCGCCAGCAGCCGGACTAGCGGAGGAGGCTGGGAGCAGTACTTC	CASSRTSGGGWEQYF
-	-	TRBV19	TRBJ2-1	TGTGCCAGTAGTATAGAGGCCGCCAATGAGCAGTTCTTC	CASSIEAANEQFF
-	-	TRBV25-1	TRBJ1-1	TGTGCCAGCAGAAGAATGAACACTGAAGCTTTCTTT	CASRRMNTEAFF
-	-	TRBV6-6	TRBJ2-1	TGTGCCAGCAGTTACCGAGAGGTCGATGAGCAGTTCTTC	CASSYREVDEQFF
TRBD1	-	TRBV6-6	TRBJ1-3	TGTGCCAGCAGCAGGGACAGGGGGGACTCTGGAAACACCATATATTTT	CASSRDRGDSGNTIYF
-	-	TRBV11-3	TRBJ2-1	TGTGCCAGCAGCTCGGACAGAGACAATGAGCAGTTCTTC	CASSSDRDNEQFF
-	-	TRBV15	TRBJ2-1	TGTGCCACCAGCACCCCCCGGGACTCCCAACATGAGCAGTTCTTC	CATSTPRDSQHEQFF
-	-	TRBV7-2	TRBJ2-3	TGTGCCAGCAGGTTTGGCGGGGAGAGCACAGATACGCAGTATTTT	CASRFGGESTDTQYF
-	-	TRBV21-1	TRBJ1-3	TGTGCCAGCGCGGGACAGGGGGCTGGAAACACCATATATTTT	CASAGQGAGNTIYF
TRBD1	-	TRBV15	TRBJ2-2	TGTGCCACCGAGCTGGGACAGGGATCCGGGGAGCTGTTTTTT	CATELGQGSGELFF
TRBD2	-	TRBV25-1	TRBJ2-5	TGTGCCAGCACTGAACTAGCGGGAGACCAAGAGACCCAGTACTTC	CASTELAGDQETQYF
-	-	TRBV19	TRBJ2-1	TGTGCCAGTAGTATAGTGGAGGGAGTGAAGAATGAGCAGTTCTTC	CASSIVEGVKNEQFF
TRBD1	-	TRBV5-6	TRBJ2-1	TGTGCCACCACCGAACAGGGGATCAATGAGCAGTTCTTC	CATTEQGINEQFF
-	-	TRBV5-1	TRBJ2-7	TGCGCCAGCAGCTTACTCCGGGACCGCACCTACGAGCAGTACTTC	CASSLLRDRTYEQYF
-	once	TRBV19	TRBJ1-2	TGTGCCAGTACGGGCGTCAACTATGGCTACACCTTC	CASTGVNYGYTF
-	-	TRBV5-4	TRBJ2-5	TGTGCCAGCAGCATTACGGTTTACCAAGAGACCCAGTACTTC	CASSITVYQETQYF
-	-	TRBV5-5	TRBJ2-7	TGTGCCAGCAGCTTAGCAGCTCGCTACGAGCAGTACTTC	CASSLAARYEQYF
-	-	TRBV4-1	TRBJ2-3	TGCGCCAGCAGCGAGCGACAGGTGACTAGCACAGATACGCAGTATTTT	CASSERQVTSTDTQYF
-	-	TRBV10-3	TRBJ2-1	TGTGCCATCAGTGAATGGACAGTGGGGAACAATGAGCAGTTCTTC	CAISEWTVGNNEQFF
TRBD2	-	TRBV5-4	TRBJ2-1	TGTGCCAGCAGCGATGGACTAGCGGTATACAATGAGCAGTTCTTC	CASSDGLAVYNEQFF
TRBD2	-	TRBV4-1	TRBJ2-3	TGCGCCAGCAGCCAACCAACTAGCGCCACAGATACGCAGTATTTT	CASSQPTSATDTQYF
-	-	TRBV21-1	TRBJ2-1	TGTGCCAGCAGTCCGGGACTAGCGGGTTACAATGAGCAGTTCTTC	CASSPGLAGYNEQFF
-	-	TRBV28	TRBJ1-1	TGTGCCAGCAGCCGCGATATGAACACTGAAGCTTTCTTT	CASSRDMNTEAFF
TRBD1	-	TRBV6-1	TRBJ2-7	TGTGCCAGCAGTCGCGGACAGGGCTACGAGCAGTACTTC	CASSRGQGYEQYF
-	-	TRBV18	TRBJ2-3	TGTGCCAGCTCACCAACGGGGTACACAGATACGCAGTATTTT	CASSPTGYTDTQYF
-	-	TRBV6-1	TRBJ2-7	TGTGCCAGCAGGACGTCCAACTACGAGCAGTACTTC	CASRTSNYEQYF
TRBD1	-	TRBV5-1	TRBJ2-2	TGCGCCAGCAGCTTGGGGACAGGGAACGGGGAGCTGTTTTTT	CASSLGTGNGELFF
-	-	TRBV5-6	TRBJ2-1	TGTGCCAGCAGCCTGAGGTTGTGGGGTGAGCAGTTCTTC	CASSLRLWGEQFF
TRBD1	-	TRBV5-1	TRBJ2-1	TGCGCCAGCAGCTTCGGGACAGAATACAATGAGCAGTTCTTC	CASSFGTEYNEQFF
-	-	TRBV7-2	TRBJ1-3	TGTGCCAGCAGCTTAGGGGCCAACTCTGGAAACACCATATATTTT	CASSLGANSGNTIYF
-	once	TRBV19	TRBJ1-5	TGTGCCAGTAGCAAAAAAAGAGACCAGCCCCAGCATTTT	CASSKKRDQPQHF
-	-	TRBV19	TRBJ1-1	TGTGCCAGTAGTCCAACCACGGGCGCTGAAGCTTTCTTT	CASSPTTGAEAFF
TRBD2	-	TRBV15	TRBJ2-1	TGTGCCACCAGGACACGCGAAGCGGGGGCGGGTGAGCAGTTCTTC	CATRTREAGAGEQFF
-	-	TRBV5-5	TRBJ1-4	TGTGCCAGCAGCTTGGCCGCTGGGAGAGGCGAAAAACTGTTTTTT	CASSLAAGRGEKLFF
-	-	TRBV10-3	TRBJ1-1	TGTGCCATCAGTGAGAGGGCCGATGAAGCTTTCTTT	CAISERADEAFF
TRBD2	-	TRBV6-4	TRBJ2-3	TGTGCCAGCAGTGCTAGCGGGAGCACAGATACGCAGTATTTT	CASSASGSTDTQYF
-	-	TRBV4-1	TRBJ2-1	TGCGCCAGCAGCCCCGGACTACTCGGGAATGAGCAGTTCTTC	CASSPGLLGNEQFF
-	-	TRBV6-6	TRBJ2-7	TGTGCCAGTGGTAGCTCCGAGCAGTACTTC	CASGSSEQYF
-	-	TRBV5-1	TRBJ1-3	TGCGCCAGCAGCCCGGACTCTGGAAACACCATATATTTT	CASSPDSGNTIYF
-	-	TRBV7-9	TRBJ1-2	TGTGCCAGCAGCTTAGGACGGCTAAACTATGGCTACACCTTC	CASSLGRLNYGYTF
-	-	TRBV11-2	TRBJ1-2	TGTGCCAGCAGCTTCTTACAGACCTATGGCTACACCTTC	CASSFLQTYGYTF
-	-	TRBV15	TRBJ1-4	TGTGCCACCAGCAGGACCCAGAAGGAGAATGAAAAACTGTTTTTT	CATSRTQKENEKLFF
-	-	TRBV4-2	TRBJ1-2	TGTGCCAGCAGCCAAGAAGGCTATGGCTACACCTTC	CASSQEGYGYTF
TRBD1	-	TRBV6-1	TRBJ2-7	TGTGCCAGCAGTGAAGCAGGGGGACAGTCATACGAGCAGTACTTC	CASSEAGGQSYEQYF
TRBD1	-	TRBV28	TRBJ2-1	TGTGCCAGCAGTTCACCCTACAGGGGAACCTACAATGAGCAGTTCTTC	CASSSPYRGTYNEQFF
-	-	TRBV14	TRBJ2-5	TGTGCCAGCAGTATTGGGGAGACCCAGTACTTC	CASSIGETQYF
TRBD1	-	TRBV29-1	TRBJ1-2	TGCAGCGCTCAGGGACAGAACTACACCTTC	CSAQGQNYTF
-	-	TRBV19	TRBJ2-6	TGTGCCAGTAGAGACATCTCTGGGGCCAACGTCCTGACTTTC	CASRDISGANVLTF
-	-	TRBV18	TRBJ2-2	TGTGCCAGCTCACCAGGGACACCGAACACCGGGGAGCTGTTTTTT	CASSPGTPNTGELFF
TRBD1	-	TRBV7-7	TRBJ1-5	TGTGCCAGCAGCCGGGACAGGGGTCAGCCCCAGCATTTT	CASSRDRGQPQHF
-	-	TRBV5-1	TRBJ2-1	TGCGCCAGCAGCTTGGGAAGCGATGAGCAGTTCTTC	CASSLGSDEQFF